The 8 T cell receptor beta chains below come from one sample, sequenced in a study of CD8 T cells in Susac syndrome. Random hexamers were used to reverse transcribe roughly 0.45 to 1 ug of RNA. TCRdb re-derived calls from the immunoSEQ multiplex PCR reads in MiXCR, one entry per CDR3 protein. This sample has 150,000 to 200,000 distinct CDR3 sequences, with around 94% found just once. The sequencing sample was made of CD4+ T cells from PBMCs. These TCRs come from a human donor in good health.

J is TRBJ2-4 and V is TRBV14; D not certain. The V gene lost 6 bases and the J gene lost 0 bases, with 9 bases spanning the gap. The CDR3 has 14 amino acids. CDR1 and CDR2 (germline): SGHDN, FVKESK. The CDR3 bases are TGTGCCAGCAGAATGACGGGAGCCAAAAACATTCAGTACTTC. Protein: CASRMTGAKNIQYF.

This chain connects TRBV20-1 to TRBJ2-2, with D perhaps matching TRBD1 (5 bases). The germline V gene encodes CDR1 DFQATT and CDR2 SNEGSKA (reference sequence). The CDR3 covers 16 residues. The germline V and J ends were trimmed by 0 bases and 0 bases, with 11 bases remaining between them. CDR3 residues: CSARDRGPPNTGELFF. The DNA of the CDR3 is TGCAGTGCTAGAGATAGGGGTCCTCCGAACACCGGGGAGCTGTTTTTT.

The chain's CDR3 is CSARGGGSGLEQFF. In DNA form, the CDR3 reads TGCAGTGCTAGAGGGGGAGGGAGCGGCCTTGAGCAGTTCTTC. The chain recombines TRBV20-1 with TRBJ2-1, with 7 bases matching TRBD2. Trimming cost V 1 base and J 9 bases; bases outside gene matches: 9. Germline V CDR1 and CDR2: DFQATT, SNEGSKA (reference sequence). The CDR3 is 14 residues long.

The CDR3 DNA reads as TGCGCCAGCAGCCGAACTCAGGGGCAGGGCGAGCCCCAGCATTTT. This codes for CASSRTQGQGEPQHF. This sequence joins TRBV4-3 and TRBJ1-5, with D possibly TRBD1 on 6 matching bases. V was clipped by 4 bases and J by 8 bases, with 18 bases between them. The CDR3 consists of 15 residues. Germline CDR1 is LGHNA and CDR2 is YSLEER.

The chain employs TRBV18 and TRBJ2-7; the match to TRBD2 covers 8 bases. This CDR3 has 15 amino acids. The germline CDR1 and CDR2 sequences are KGHSH and LQKENI. V shed 1 base, J shed 2 bases, and the junction held 4 bases outside the gene matches. Here the CDR3 reads CASSPQRGYTYEQYF. The DNA for the CDR3 is TGTGCCAGCTCACCACAGCGGGGGTATACCTACGAGCAGTACTTC. Based on the CDR3 plus reference TRBV18 and TRBJ2-7, the full variable domain is NAGVMQNPRHLVRRRGQEARLRCSPMKGHSHVYWYRQLPEEGLKFMVYLQKENIIDESGMPKERFSAEFPKEGPSILRIQQVVRGDSAAYFCASSPQRGYTYEQYFGPGTRLTVT.

The chain carries TRBV30 and TRBJ2-1; tentative D call: TRBD2 (7 bases). The CDR3 covers 15 residues. Germline values: CDR1 GTSNPN, CDR2 SVGIG (reference sequence). Between the trimmed V and J ends, which lost 2 bases and 10 bases, there was a span of 21 bases. The CDR3 region has the DNA TGTGCCTGGAGTTCTGCGCTGGGGGGGCCAAGAGAGCAGTTCTTC. It translates to CAWSSALGGPREQFF.

The rearrangement links TRBV7-2 to TRBJ1-2; 10 bases are a match to TRBD1. CDR1 and CDR2 from the germline V gene are SGHTA and FQGNSA. This CDR3 has 16 amino acids. V shed 3 bases, J shed 6 bases, and the junction held 10 bases outside the gene matches. The CDR3 DNA reads as TGTGCCAGCAGCTTTCCGGGACAGGGGTCCGGGGATGGCTACACCTTC. It translates to CASSFPGQGSGDGYTF.

This chain connects TRBV18 to TRBJ2-2, with 10 bases aligning to TRBD1. The germline V gene encodes CDR1 KGHSH and CDR2 LQKENI. J lost 5 bases, V lost 5 bases, and 8 bases had no gene match. The CDR3 spans 16 residues. CDR3 bases: TGTGCCAGCTCAGGATCGACAGGGGGCAGGACCGGGGAGCTGTTTTTT. It yields the protein CASSGSTGGRTGELFF.